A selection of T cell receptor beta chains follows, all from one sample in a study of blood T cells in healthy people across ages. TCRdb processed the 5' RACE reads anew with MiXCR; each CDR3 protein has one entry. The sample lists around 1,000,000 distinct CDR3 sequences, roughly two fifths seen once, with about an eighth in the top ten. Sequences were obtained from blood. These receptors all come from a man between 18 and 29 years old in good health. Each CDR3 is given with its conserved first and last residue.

CDR3: CASSRDRGGYTF; J: TRBJ1-2; length: 12; V: TRBV12-3/TRBV12-4
CDR3: CASGLVLGLAGSSDTQYF; J: TRBJ2-3; length: 18; V: TRBV12-5
CDR3: CAISSPGTEKVGEQFF; J: TRBJ2-1; length: 16; V: TRBV10-3
CDR3: CASKPITGGATEKLFF; J: TRBJ1-4; length: 16; V: TRBV12-3/TRBV12-4
CDR3: CASSEGQGWGEQYF; J: TRBJ2-7; length: 14; V: TRBV6-1
CDR3: CASTAPGNQPQHF; J: TRBJ1-5; length: 13; V: TRBV19
CDR3: CASSLAYGVIGGYNEQFF; J: TRBJ2-1; length: 18; V: TRBV7-6
CDR3: CASTTSHTGELFF; J: TRBJ2-2; length: 13; V: TRBV27
CDR3: CASSFPDRGLANYGYTF; J: TRBJ1-2; length: 17; V: TRBV7-2
CDR3: CATSRDSVAGPYNEQFF; J: TRBJ2-1; length: 17; V: TRBV15
CDR3: CASSTTENYDYTF; J: TRBJ1-2; length: 13; V: TRBV9
CDR3: CASSPGNRGTEAFF; J: TRBJ1-1; length: 14; V: TRBV13
CDR3: CASSLAGQTNEKLFF; J: TRBJ1-4; length: 15; V: TRBV7-8
CDR3: CSARDHRDSGNTIYF; J: TRBJ1-3; length: 15; V: TRBV20-1
CDR3: CASSPGGLSGYTF; J: TRBJ1-2; length: 13; V: TRBV7-9
CDR3: CASSPTGYEKLFF; J: TRBJ1-4; length: 13; V: TRBV28
CDR3: CASTLSLQGRGNTIYF; J: TRBJ1-3; length: 16; V: TRBV12-3/TRBV12-4
CDR3: CASSGSGTGENEKLFF; J: TRBJ1-4; length: 16; V: TRBV6-1
CDR3: CASSVQRWDHDTGELFF; J: TRBJ2-2; length: 17; V: TRBV9
CDR3: CASSLESARETQYF; J: TRBJ2-5; length: 14; V: TRBV5-1
CDR3: CSVEDLNEQFF; J: TRBJ2-1; length: 11; V: TRBV29-1
CDR3: CASSFRQSNYGYTF; J: TRBJ1-2; length: 14; V: TRBV5-1
CDR3: CASSTGVWTYNEQFF; J: TRBJ2-1; length: 15; V: TRBV14
CDR3: CASSPSRDDTGGDTQYF; J: TRBJ2-3; length: 17; V: TRBV4-3
CDR3: CSARQRGAGEQYF; J: TRBJ2-5; length: 13; V: TRBV20-1
CDR3: CSVPTDTQYF; J: TRBJ2-3; length: 10; V: TRBV29-1
CDR3: CASSYKPQTSSGYEQYF; J: TRBJ2-7; length: 17; V: TRBV6-2/TRBV6-3
CDR3: CSARGTGNIQYF; J: TRBJ2-4; length: 12; V: TRBV20-1
CDR3: CASSRDGVRTEAFF; J: TRBJ1-1; length: 14; V: TRBV7-9
CDR3: CSVGRSGGAAKDTQYF; J: TRBJ2-3; length: 16; V: TRBV29-1
CDR3: CASSQVGRGPEAFF; J: TRBJ1-1; length: 14; V: TRBV4-1
CDR3: CASSPSGKSIQYF; J: TRBJ2-4; length: 13; V: TRBV7-9
CDR3: CASRPQPGQGVRRSYNEQFF; J: TRBJ2-1; length: 20; V: TRBV6-2/TRBV6-3
CDR3: CASSPDGLAYEQYF; J: TRBJ2-7; length: 14; V: TRBV9
CDR3: CASSQVVGTANTEAFF; J: TRBJ1-1; length: 16; V: TRBV3-1
CDR3: CASRGLRRGNEQFF; J: TRBJ2-1; length: 14; V: TRBV7-9
CDR3: CASKRGDTIQETQYF; J: TRBJ2-5; length: 15; V: TRBV2
CDR3: CASRGVDRTDTQYF; J: TRBJ2-3; length: 14; V: TRBV5-4
CDR3: CASRFSRPQGTQYF; J: TRBJ2-5; length: 14; V: TRBV12-3/TRBV12-4
CDR3: CASSQVSANTEAFF; J: TRBJ1-1; length: 14; V: TRBV4-1
CDR3: CASSRWDGYTF; J: TRBJ1-2; length: 11; V: TRBV6-6
CDR3: CASSQDVTGKYSNQPQHF; J: TRBJ1-5; length: 18; V: TRBV4-3